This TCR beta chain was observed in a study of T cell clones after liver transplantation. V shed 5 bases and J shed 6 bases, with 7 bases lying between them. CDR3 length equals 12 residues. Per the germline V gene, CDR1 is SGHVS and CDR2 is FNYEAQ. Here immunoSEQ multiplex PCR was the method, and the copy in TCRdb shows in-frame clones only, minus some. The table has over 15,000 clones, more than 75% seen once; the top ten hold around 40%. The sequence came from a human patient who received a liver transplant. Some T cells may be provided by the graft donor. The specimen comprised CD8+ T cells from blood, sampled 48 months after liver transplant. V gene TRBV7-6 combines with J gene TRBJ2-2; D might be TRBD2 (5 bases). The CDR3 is CASSDGAGELFF. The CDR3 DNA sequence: TGTGCCAGCAGCGACGGGGCCGGGGAGCTGTTTTTT.